The TCR beta chain described here comes from a study of blood T cells in healthy people across ages. The CDR3 loop spans 13 amino acids. Looked up from germline, CDR1 is MNHNS and CDR2 is SASEGT. Trimming cost V 7 bases and J 5 bases; bases outside gene matches: 4. Combining a sample-barcoded 5' primer with a J-beta primer mix, a second PCR ran for roughly 7 to 11 cycles. Every cDNA was tagged by a template-switch adaptor with 12 random nucleotides. MiXCR, applied by TCRdb to the 5' RACE reads, yields one record per CDR3 protein. The table has about 1 million distinct CDR3 sequences, 40% to 55% seen once.

The clonotype originates from a woman aged 55-70 years in good health. The genes are TRBV6-1 and TRBJ2-5, with TRBD2 identical over 10 bases. Sequencing was performed on blood. The CDR3 nucleotides are TGTGCCAGCAAAAGCGGGAGGGCCGAGACCCAGTACTTC. Protein sequence: CASKSGRAETQYF.